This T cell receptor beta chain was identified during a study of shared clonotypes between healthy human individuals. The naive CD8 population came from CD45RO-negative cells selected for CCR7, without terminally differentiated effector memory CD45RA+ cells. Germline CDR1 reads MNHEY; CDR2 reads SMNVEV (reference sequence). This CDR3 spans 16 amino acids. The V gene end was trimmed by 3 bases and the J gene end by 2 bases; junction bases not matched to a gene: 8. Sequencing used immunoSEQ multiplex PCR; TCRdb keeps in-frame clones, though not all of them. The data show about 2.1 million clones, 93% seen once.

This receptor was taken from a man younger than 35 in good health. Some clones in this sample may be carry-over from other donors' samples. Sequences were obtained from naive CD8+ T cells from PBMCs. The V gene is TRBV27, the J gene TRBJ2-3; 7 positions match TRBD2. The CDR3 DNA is TGTGCCAGCAGTTTCCTTCCAGCGGGGAACACAGATACGCAGTATTTT. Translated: CASSFLPAGNTDTQYF.